The clone carrying this TCR beta chain appeared a few times. The antigen remains unidentified. The data derive from a study of T cell repertoires in cytomegalovirus infection. Whole-study context: Epitope selection comprised recently identified HLA-C-restricted CMV epitopes and well-studied HLA-B-restricted CMV epitopes. Study-level findings and limits: Accumulated public TCR beta family frequency recognized individuals carrying CMV together with the relevant HLA.

V lost 5 bases and J lost 1; bases outside the gene matches: 2. The CDR3 runs to 14 residues. The germline V gene has CDR1 MNHNY and CDR2 SVGAGI (reference sequence). TCRdb analysed the reads with MiXCR anew, one entry per CDR3 protein. The data hold about 180,000 distinct CDR3 sequences, with less than 25% observed a single time. The sample in question was CD8+ T cells from cultured PBMCs, obtained from culture after CMV antigen stimulation. V is TRBV6-6 and J is TRBJ1-1, with 9 positions matching TRBD1. The source of this sequence is a human donor in good health (CMV status not recorded). Some clones in this sample may be carry-over from other donors' samples. Here the CDR3 DNA reads TGTGCCAGCAGTGGACAGGGGAGGAACACTGAAGCTTTCTTT. Translation: CASSGQGRNTEAFF.